This T cell receptor (beta chain) was identified in a study of blood T cell repertoires in COVID-19 (dated by TCRdb to between 2020 and 2021). The study in broad terms: Samples from collaborators originated in the United States, Italy and Spain and spanned both the acute and convalescent phases of COVID-19. The material from the prospective study consisted of cDNA or gDNA derived from T cells, B-cell-depleted T cells, or PBMCs. Subjects who had been exposed to COVID-19, were actively infected with it, or had recovered from it provided the deeply sampled blood TCRbeta repertoires that made up the dataset. The repertoires were released in a freely available public database meant as a resource for research on the immune response to SARS-CoV-2. The samples were drawn from two sources: the first 160 participants of the ongoing ImmuneRACE study, and approximately 1,300 subjects contributed by 6 global collaborators. Sample metadata almost always included a de-identified subject ID, COVID-19 status, age in years and sex. Where available, HLA class I and class II types were obtained from metadata supplied by the sample provider rather than from assay-based typing.

TCRbeta CDR3 regions were amplified from genomic DNA using the immunoSEQ Assay, a bias-controlled multiplex PCR. For the original study's pipeline: The number of nucleated cells in each sample was estimated from the amplification of reference gene primers within the assay. Sequence reads were collapsed and filtered to measure the absolute abundance of every unique TCRbeta CDR3 rearrangement. Productive Simpson clonality was computed per sample as the square root of Simpson's diversity index over productive rearrangements. As stored in TCRdb, this immuneACCESS dataset retains in-frame rearrangements with V and J assigned. A fraction of the clones does not appear; measured against another copy, unresolved V genes explain less than half of the discrepancy, and the remainder lacks a known reason. V and J calls and clone size are given by that table; D and trimming were obtained from the DNA. Present in this sample are fewer than 250,000 clones, about 88% of which were seen just once. Roughly 0.7% of the sample is in the top ten clones.

Each collaborating institution followed its own protocols to collect whole blood in K2EDTA tubes. Collaborator samples were shipped for TCRbeta analysis as frozen whole blood, isolated PBMCs, or DNA extracted from either sample type. Here is what the overall study found, with its caveats: Clinical and demographic metadata were provided uncurated, with the amount varying by source and participant.

V is cut back by 4 bases and J by 0 bases, with 5 bases in the junction unmatched. From a lookup of the germline V gene, CDR1 and CDR2 are SGHAT and FQNNGV. Inclusive of the bounding cysteine and phenylalanine, the CDR3 is 15 residues long. This entry keeps only the CDR3 DNA: 45 bases, framed from base 1. As for this clone: Its antigen is currently not known. The sample holds no much larger clone one base away, and base qualities are not on file.

Material: peripheral blood. The sequence derives from a man aged 35 to 55 with acute or convalescent COVID-19. The sequence links TRBV11-2 to TRBJ2-7; 8 of the junction bases match TRBD1. The CDR3 protein: CASSWPGQVSYEQYF. In nucleotides, the sequence is TGTGCCAGCAGCTGGCCGGGACAGGTCTCCTACGAGCAGTACTTC.